One sample yielded the 2 T cell receptor beta chains listed below, sequenced in a study of blood T cell repertoires in COVID-19. The table came from immunoSEQ multiplex PCR; TCRdb's copy has only in-frame clones and leaves some out. The sample comprises under 200,000 clones, under 85% of which are singletons, and approximately 3% rests with the top ten. Source material: peripheral blood. These receptors came from a man aged 70-80 years with acute or convalescent COVID-19.

As to this clone: Other DNA sequences from this sample encode an identical CDR3 as well. V usage is TRBV6-5 and J usage is TRBJ2-7; 9 bases map to TRBD2. Per the germline V gene, CDR1 is MNHEY and CDR2 is SVGAGI. CDR3 length equals 16 residues. V shed 0 bases, J shed 0 bases, and the junction held 3 bases outside the gene matches. The CDR3 loop is CASSYSSGGSSYEQYF. In nucleotides, the CDR3 is TGTGCCAGCAGTTACTCGAGCGGGGGGAGCTCCTACGAGCAGTACTTC.

This clone was seen just once. This chain connects TRBV18 to TRBJ2-5; TRBD1 matches at 7 bases. The germline gives CDR1 KGHSH, CDR2 LQKENI. J lost 2 bases, V lost 3 bases, and 3 bases had no gene match. This CDR3 has 14 residues. As DNA, the CDR3 is TGTGCCAGCTCACCGGGACAGCCTCAAGAGACCCAGTACTTC. Translated: CASSPGQPQETQYF.